The present T cell receptor (beta chain) was sequenced within a study of blood T cells in healthy people across ages. There are 19 residues in the CDR3. Unmatched junction bases numbered 13, after V lost 0 bases and J lost 5 bases. CDR1 is MNHEY and CDR2 is SVGAGI in the germline V gene. Sample-barcoded 5' priming and a J-beta primer mix drove a second PCR of 7 to 11 cycles. TCRdb passed the 5' RACE reads through MiXCR, listing each CDR3 protein once. The sample records over 450,000 distinct CDR3 sequences, less than 25% being singletons. The sample also formed part of further work on T cells of mothers and their children.

Material for sequencing was blood. The receptor was isolated from a boy between 10 and 17 years old in good health. This chain connects TRBV6-5 to TRBJ2-5; TRBD2 aligns across 12 bases. The CDR3 loop reads CASSYSWPPLAGGHETQYF. As DNA, the CDR3 is TGTGCCAGCAGTTACTCGTGGCCCCCTCTAGCGGGGGGGCATGAGACCCAGTACTTC.